This T cell receptor beta chain was found in a study of blood T cell repertoires in COVID-19. Study-wide background: Both acute and convalescent COVID-19 samples were obtained from the United States, Italy and Spain. Sources were T cells, B-cell-depleted T cells, or PBMCs; the material itself was cDNA or gDNA.

Original data processing: Cell counts per sample came from amplifying reference gene primers. The method was immunoSEQ multiplex PCR; TCRdb's version includes in-frame clones alone and lacks a portion of them. V and J calls and clone size are copied from that table; D and trimming were computed from the DNA. The sample shows some 140,000 clones, around 80% of them seen only once. Germline CDR1 is KGHSH and CDR2 is LQKENI. V shed 4 bases and J shed 1 base, with 10 bases lying between them. CDR3 size: 14 residues. The rearrangement joins TRBV18 to TRBJ1-1; tentatively, D is TRBD1 (5 bases). This TCR derives from a man at least 80 years old with acute or convalescent COVID-19. Sequenced: peripheral blood. The DNA for the CDR3 is TGTGCCAGCTCACGGGGCGGCCAGAACACTGAAGCTTTCTTT. Protein: CASSRGGQNTEAFF.